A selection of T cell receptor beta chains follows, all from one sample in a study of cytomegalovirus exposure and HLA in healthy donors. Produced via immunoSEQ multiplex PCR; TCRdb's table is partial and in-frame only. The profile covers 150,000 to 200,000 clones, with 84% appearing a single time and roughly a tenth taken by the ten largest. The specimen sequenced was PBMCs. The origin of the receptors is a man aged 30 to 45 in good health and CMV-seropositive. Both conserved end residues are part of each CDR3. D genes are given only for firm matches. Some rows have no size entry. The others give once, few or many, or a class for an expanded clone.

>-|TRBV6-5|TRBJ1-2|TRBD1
TGTGCCAGCAGTTCTACAGGGGGCGAGAGCTATGGCTACACCTTC
CASSSTGGESYGYTF
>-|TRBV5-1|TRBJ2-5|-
TGCGCCAGCAGCCCGTCGTCCCTAGGAGAGACCCAGTACTTC
CASSPSSLGETQYF
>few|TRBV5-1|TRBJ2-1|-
TGCGCCAGCAGCTTGACAGGGGGGGCCAATGAGCAGTTCTTC
CASSLTGGANEQFF
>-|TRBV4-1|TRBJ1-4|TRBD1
TGCGCCAGCAGCCAAGACAGGGGGCCTCCAACTAATGAAAAACTGTTTTTT
CASSQDRGPPTNEKLFF
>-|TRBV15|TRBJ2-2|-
TGTGCCACCAGCAGAGGGGGCGGGAAGAACACCGGGGAGCTGTTTTTT
CATSRGGGKNTGELFF
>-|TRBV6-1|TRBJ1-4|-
TGTGCCAGCAGGGGCAATGGAGGAAAACTGTTTTTT
CASRGNGGKLFF
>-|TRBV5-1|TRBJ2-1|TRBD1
TGCGCCAGCAGCTTCGACCCTCGACAGGGGGCGAGCGCCTACAATGAGCAGTTCTTC
CASSFDPRQGASAYNEQFF
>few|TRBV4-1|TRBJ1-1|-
TGCGCCAGCAGCCCAGTGCAGGGGCTGAACACTGAAGCTTTCTTT
CASSPVQGLNTEAFF
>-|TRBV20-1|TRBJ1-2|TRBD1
TGCAGTGCGACAGGGAACTATGGCTACACCTTC
CSATGNYGYTF
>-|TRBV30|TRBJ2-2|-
TGTGCCTGGAGAAGGGGCCGACCGATGAACACCGGGGAGCTGTTTTTT
CAWRRGRPMNTGELFF
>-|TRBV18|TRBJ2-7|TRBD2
TGTGCCAGCTCACCAGGAAGCGGGAGGGCTAATGAGCAGTACTTC
CASSPGSGRANEQYF
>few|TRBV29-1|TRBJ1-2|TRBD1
TGCAGCGTTGAAGAACCGGGACAGGCGCTGTATGGCTACACCTTC
CSVEEPGQALYGYTF
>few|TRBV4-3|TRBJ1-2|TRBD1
TGCGCCAGCAGCATAGGGGGCAATGGCTACACCTTC
CASSIGGNGYTF
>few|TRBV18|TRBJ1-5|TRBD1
TGTGCCAGCTCACCAGACAGGGATGCTCAGCCCCAGCATTTT
CASSPDRDAQPQHF
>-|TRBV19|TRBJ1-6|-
TGTGCCAGCACCGGGGGGGGTCTGAATTCACCCCTCCACTTT
CASTGGGLNSPLHF
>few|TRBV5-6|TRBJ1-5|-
TGTGCCAGCAGCTCAGGACTCTACAGCAATCAGCCCCAGCATTTT
CASSSGLYSNQPQHF
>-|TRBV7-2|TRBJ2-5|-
TGTGCCAGCGGGCGACAGACAGGACGGGAGACCCAGTACTTC
CASGRQTGRETQYF
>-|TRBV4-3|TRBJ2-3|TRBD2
TGCGCCAGCAGCCAAGCTGGGACTAGACCCTCCTTACGCACAGATACGCAGTATTTT
CASSQAGTRPSLRTDTQYF
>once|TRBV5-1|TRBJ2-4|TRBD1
TGCGCCAGCAGCTTGGATACAGGGGTCAAAAACATTCAGTACTTC
CASSLDTGVKNIQYF
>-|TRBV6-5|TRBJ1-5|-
TGTGCCAGCAGTTACTATGGCAGGGTTCGCAATCAGCCCCAGCATTTT
CASSYYGRVRNQPQHF
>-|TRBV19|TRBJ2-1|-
TGTGCCAGTAGTACCGCCACTAGCCTGATGGCAAAAAACAATGAGCAGTTCTTC
CASSTATSLMAKNNEQFF
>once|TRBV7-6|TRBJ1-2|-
TGTGCCAGCAGCTTAGGCGGCCCCCGCCACGGCTACACCTTC
CASSLGGPRHGYTF
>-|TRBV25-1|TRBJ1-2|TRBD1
TGTGCCAGCAGTGACGACAGGGGGCCCAACTATGGCTACACCTTC
CASSDDRGPNYGYTF
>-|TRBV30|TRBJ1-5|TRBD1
TGTGCCTGGAGCCCCATAACCGGACAGGATCATCAGCCCCAGCATTTT
CAWSPITGQDHQPQHF
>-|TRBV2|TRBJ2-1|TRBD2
TGTGCCAGCAGTGAGCCTAAGAGCGGGAGGGCCTTGAATGAGCAGTTCTTC
CASSEPKSGRALNEQFF
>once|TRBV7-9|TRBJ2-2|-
TGTGCCAGCAGCCCAACGGGGAACACCGGGGAGCTGTTTTTT
CASSPTGNTGELFF
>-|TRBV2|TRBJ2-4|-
TGTGCCAGCAGCCCAGGGCAGGAGAACATTCAGTACTTC
CASSPGQENIQYF
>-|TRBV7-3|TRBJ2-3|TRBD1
TGTGCCAGCAGCTCCAACAGGGGTGAAGTAGATACGCAGTATTTT
CASSSNRGEVDTQYF
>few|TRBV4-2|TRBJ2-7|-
TGTGCCAGCAGCCCAGACGGGACTCCGGGGGTGGAGCAGTACTTC
CASSPDGTPGVEQYF